The clone carrying this T cell receptor beta chain was detected many times. Library preparation (for TCRbeta) was performed with unique molecular identifiers. One entry per CDR3 protein results from TCRdb running MiXCR on the PCR reads. The data contain about 590,000 distinct CDR3 sequences, about an eighth of them singletons. The entry originates in a study of T-cell reconstitution after alpha-beta-depleted transplantation in children. The TCR sequence derives from a male patient aged 10 to 17 who had a stem cell transplant for acute myeloid leukemia, so the T cells may come from the graft donor. The source was PBMCs, mostly from graft donor cells, collected 360 days after TCRalphabeta/CD19-depleted stem cell transplant.

For the CDR3, the DNA is TGTGCCAGCAGTTTACCTAGAAGGGACACAGATACGCAGTATTTT. This codes for CASSLPRRDTDTQYF. The chain carries TRBV12-3 or TRBV12-4 and TRBJ2-3; no clear D. CDR3 size: 15 residues. V gave up 2 bases and J gave up 2 bases, with 11 bases separating them.